This T cell receptor (beta chain) was captured by sequencing in a study of blood T cell repertoires in COVID-19 (dated by TCRdb to 2019 to 2021). Background for the entire study: Samples covering the acute and convalescent phases of COVID-19 were provided by collaborators in the United States, Italy and Spain. Subjects who had been exposed to COVID-19, were actively infected with it, or had recovered from it provided the deeply sampled blood TCRbeta repertoires that made up the dataset. HLA class I and class II types, where available, came from metadata supplied by the sample provider rather than from assay-based typing. The prospective study material was composed of cDNA or gDNA derived from T cells, B-cell-depleted T cells, or PBMCs. The sample metadata nearly always contained a de-identified subject ID, COVID-19 status, age in years and sex. Samples came from the ongoing ImmuneRACE study (first 160 participants) plus 1,254 subjects from 6 global collaborators. The repertoires were released in a freely available public database intended as a resource for research on the immune response to SARS-CoV-2.

Whole blood was collected in K2EDTA tubes by collaborating institutions according to the institutions' own protocols. For TCRbeta analysis, collaborators shipped samples as frozen whole blood, isolated PBMCs, or DNA extracted from either of those sample types. Summary of the overall study and its limitations: The quantity of clinical and demographic metadata differed by source and by participant and was supplied without curation.

As to this clone: No antigen is known for it. No much larger clone is present one base from it, and per-base qualities are unavailable.

The immunoSEQ Assay, a bias-controlled multiplex PCR, was used to amplify TCRbeta CDR3 regions from genomic DNA. The paper's processing steps were these. Nucleated cell counts per sample were estimated from amplification of reference gene primers within the assay. To quantify the absolute abundance of each unique TCRbeta CDR3 rearrangement, sequence reads were collapsed and filtered. Productive Simpson clonality was computed per sample as the square root of Simpson's diversity index over productive rearrangements. TCRdb's version of the immuneACCESS table is confined to in-frame rearrangements and falls short of the full clone set. An unresolved V gene accounts for under half of the shortfall where checked; the remainder is of unknown origin. That table furnishes V, J and clone size, whereas the DNA furnished D and trimming. Recorded for this sample are roughly 140,000 clones; almost 90% of them occurred a single time. The ten largest account for 2% to 2.5% of the sample.

The CDR3 goes from the cysteine to the phenylalanine over 14 residues. The sequence is cut down to CDR3 DNA, 42 bases in frame from base 1. The chain couples TRBV12-1 to TRBJ1-1; the table's D call TRBD1 went unverified against the DNA. TRBV12-1 has pseudogene status. This clonotype was obtained from a human donor in a cohort sampled during active COVID-19. Sequenced: peripheral blood. CDR3 region: CASSRPGRDTEAFF. DNA sequence: TGTGCCAGCAGCCGCCCGGGCAGGGACACTGAAGCTTTCTTT.